The 10 T cell receptor beta chains given below trace back to one sample, sequenced in a study of blood T cell repertoires in COVID-19. Repertoires were generated with immunoSEQ multiplex PCR, while TCRdb's copy carries only in-frame clones and drops some. The table has 300,000 to 350,000 clones, around 88% seen once. Sequenced sample: peripheral blood. These receptors were collected from a woman younger than 45 with COVID-19, enrolled during active disease.

V gene TRBV9 combines with J gene TRBJ1-4; D remains ambiguous. Germline CDR1 reads SGDLS; CDR2 reads YYNGEE. CDR3 size: 13 residues. V lost 4 bases, J lost 8 bases, and 12 bases lay in between. CDR3 nucleotides: TGTGCCAGCAGCCCAGGACTGGTGGAAAAACTGTTTTTT. This encodes CASSPGLVEKLFF. Variable domain in full (rest from reference TRBV9 and TRBJ1-4): DSGVTQTPKHLITATGQRVTLRCSPRSGDLSVYWYQQSLDQGLQFLIQYYNGEERAKGNILERFSAQQFPDLHSELNLSSLELGDSALYFCASSPGLVEKLFFGSGTQLSVL.

The chain combines TRBV4-2 with TRBJ1-1, with TRBD1 matching over 7 bases. Germline V CDR1 and CDR2: LGHNA, YNFKEQ. This CDR3 contains 14 residues. V lost 5 bases to trimming and J lost 5 bases; unmatched junction nucleotides: 8. CDR3 nucleotides: TGTGCCAGCAGCTTACGACAGGGTGTGACTGAAGCTTTCTTT. This sequence encodes CASSLRQGVTEAFF.

This chain connects TRBV6-2 or TRBV6-3 to TRBJ1-5, with 11 bases identical to TRBD1. This CDR3 region has 19 residues. Germline-derived CDR1 and CDR2 are MNHEY and SVGEGT. After removal of 5 bases from V and 0 bases from J, the junction contained 12 bases not matched to a gene. The CDR3 DNA follows: TGTGCCAGCAGTCGCTCCTACCGGGACAGGGGGGATAGCAATCAGCCCCAGCATTTT. Encoded protein: CASSRSYRDRGDSNQPQHF.

The chain uses TRBV6-5 and TRBJ2-7, with TRBD1 matching 9 bases. The V gene end was trimmed by 0 bases and the J gene end by 7 bases; junction bases not matched to a gene: 7. In germline, CDR1 is MNHEY, CDR2 SVGAGI. CDR3 length equals 15 residues. The CDR3 loop reads CASSYSWTGAGEQYF. The CDR3 DNA reads TGTGCCAGCAGTTACTCATGGACAGGGGCGGGTGAGCAGTACTTC.

The chain has TRBV5-1 and TRBJ1-2, with TRBD1 identical over 9 bases. In germline, CDR1 is SGHRS, CDR2 YFSETQ. J gave up 4 bases and V 0 bases, and 7 bases lay outside the gene matches. The CDR3 is made up of 16 amino acids. Here the CDR3 reads CASSLARTGEGYGYTF. In DNA form, the CDR3 reads TGCGCCAGCAGCTTGGCCCGGACAGGGGAAGGCTATGGCTACACCTTC.

The chain joins TRBV2 to TRBJ1-3, with D possibly matching TRBD1 (6 bases). V was trimmed by 0 bases and J by 0 bases, leaving 6 bases between them. This CDR3 is 15 amino acids long. Per germline, CDR1 SNHLY and CDR2 FYNNEI. The CDR3 nucleotides read TGTGCCAGCAGTGAAGCACAGGGCTCTGGAAACACCATATATTTT. Protein sequence: CASSEAQGSGNTIYF.

This clone was detected once. At the DNA level, this CDR3 is encoded by other sequences in the same sample as well. The rearrangement uses TRBV7-2 and TRBJ1-1, with a weak D call TRBD1 (6 bases). Germline values: CDR1 SGHTA, CDR2 FQGNSA. The germline V and J ends were trimmed by 2 bases and 5 bases, with 9 bases remaining between them. The CDR3 contains 13 residues. The chain's CDR3 is CASSLSRGTEAFF. The CDR3 bases are TGTGCCAGCAGCTTATCGAGGGGGACTGAAGCTTTCTTT. Using reference TRBV7-2 and TRBJ1-1 for the parts outside the CDR3, the full variable domain is GAGVSQSPSNKVTEKGKDVELRCDPISGHTALYWYRQSLGQGLEFLIYFQGNSAPDKSGLPSDRFSAERTGGSVSTLTIQRTQQEDSAVYLCASSLSRGTEAFFGQGTRLTVV.

The chain uses TRBV10-3 and TRBJ1-1; D remains unclear. CDR1 and CDR2 from the germline V gene are ENHRY and SYGVKD. The V gene lost 7 bases and the J gene lost 0 bases, with 9 bases spanning the gap. CDR3 length: 13 amino acids. This CDR3 is CAIMGEMNTEAFF. As DNA, the CDR3 is TGTGCCATCATGGGAGAAATGAACACTGAAGCTTTCTTT.

This clone came up once. The V gene is TRBV30, the J gene TRBJ2-5; tentatively, D is TRBD2 (5 bases). In germline, CDR1 is GTSNPN, CDR2 SVGIG (reference sequence). This CDR3 is 17 amino acids long. V lost 0 bases, J lost 0 bases, and 17 bases lay in between. The CDR3 loop reads CAWSVMTTRSYQETQYF. The CDR3 DNA is TGTGCCTGGAGTGTGATGACTACCCGGAGTTACCAAGAGACCCAGTACTTC. Together with reference TRBV30 and TRBJ2-5, the CDR3 gives the full variable domain: SQTIHQWPATLVQPVGSPLSLECTVEGTSNPNLYWYRQAAGRGLQLLFYSVGIGQISSEVPQNLSASRPQDRQFILSSKKLLLSDSGFYLCAWSVMTTRSYQETQYFGPGTRLLVL.

The chain recombines TRBV30 with TRBJ2-5, with TRBD2 as a possible D gene (5 bases). This CDR3 contains 16 residues. CDR1 and CDR2 (germline): GTSNPN, SVGIG (reference sequence). The germline V and J ends were trimmed by 5 bases and 0 bases, with 19 bases remaining between them. The CDR3 nucleotides read TGTGCCTGGGGGCCCCACCCTGGAGGAAACCAAGAGACCCAGTACTTC. Translated: CAWGPHPGGNQETQYF.